The 31 T cell receptor beta chains in this list originate from one sample, sequenced in a study of regulatory T cells in long-lasting Graves disease. Arm-PCR of CDR3 regions and iRepertoire HTBI primers were used to build TCR beta libraries. In TCRdb, the multiplex PCR reads were re-called with MiXCR into one record per CDR3 protein. This table has over 450,000 distinct CDR3 sequences, approximately 12% appearing once. Regarding time point: newly diagnosed GD, antithyroid drugs for less than 3 months. The authors made the TCR library using RNA they extracted from PBMCs. The same data also went into a second study, on T cells in Graves' hyperthyroidism and ophthalmopathy.

The sequenced sample was peripheral blood mononuclear cells (PBMCs), obtained at new diagnosis, from a patient treated with antithyroid drugs. Receptors were obtained from a woman aged 25 to 39 with Graves disease.

This clonotype was detected many times. The rearrangement links TRBV20-1 to TRBJ2-5; D unclear. Per the germline V gene, CDR1 is DFQATT and CDR2 is SNEGSKA (reference sequence). Trimming pared 0 bases from V and 1 base from J, leaving 21 bases between. The CDR3 loop spans 18 amino acids. The CDR3 bases are TGCAGTGCTAGAGAGCCCCAATCGGCGGCCCCCCCCCAAGAGACCCAGTACTTC. Encoded protein: CSAREPQSAAPPQETQYF.

This clonotype was detected ten times or more. The rearrangement joins TRBV7-9 to TRBJ1-5, with TRBD1 matching 7 bases. There are 14 residues in the CDR3. V was pared by 5 bases and J by 2 bases, with 3 bases of the junction left unmatched. The germline V gene encodes CDR1 SEHNR and CDR2 FQNEAQ (reference sequence). CDR3 in amino acids: CASSPTGGNQPQHF. CDR3 sequence (DNA): TGTGCCAGCAGCCCTACAGGGGGCAATCAGCCCCAGCATTTT.

This clonotype was recorded at least ten times. V and J are TRBV6-1 and TRBJ2-1; 8 bases map to TRBD2. Germline V gene lookup returns CDR1 MNHNS and CDR2 SASEGT. V lost 5 bases to trimming and J lost 9 bases; unmatched junction nucleotides: 3. The CDR3 sequence is 12 residues long. The DNA of the CDR3 is TGTGCCAGCAGTCAACGGGGGGGTGAGCAGTTCTTC. This encodes CASSQRGGEQFF.

This clonotype showed up many times. V is TRBV5-6 and J is TRBJ1-1, with D possibly TRBD1 on 5 matching bases. Looked up from germline, CDR1 is SGHDT and CDR2 is YYEEEE. The CDR3 spans 14 residues. With 4 bases removed from V and 1 base from J, the gap between germline ends came to 11 bases. CDR3 sequence reads: CASSEMGRNTEAFF. The DNA for the CDR3 is TGTGCCAGCAGCGAGATGGGACGGAACACTGAAGCTTTCTTT.

This clonotype was counted at least ten times. This chain joins TRBV4-1 and TRBJ2-1; D not certain. CDR3 length: 15 amino acids. The germline CDR1 and CDR2 sequences are MGHRA and YSYEKL. V was shortened by 3 bases and J by 0 bases, with 9 bases between the two germline ends. The CDR3 sequence is CASSQRPVSYNEQFF. CDR3 sequence (DNA): TGCGCCAGCAGCCAGCGCCCGGTCTCCTACAATGAGCAGTTCTTC.

The table lists this clonotype with many counts. The rearrangement uses TRBV2 and TRBJ2-2; D remains ambiguous. Germline CDR1 SNHLY, CDR2 FYNNEI. V lost 7 bases to trimming and J lost 5 bases, with 5 bases between them. The length of the CDR3 is 11 residues. The CDR3 reads CASKGTGELFF. CDR3 coding DNA: TGTGCCAGCAAGGGAACCGGGGAGCTGTTTTTT.

This clonotype appeared many times. The chain couples TRBV15 to TRBJ2-5; possibly TRBD1 for D (5 bases). Germline V gives CDR1 LNHNV, CDR2 YYDKDF (reference sequence). This CDR3 has 13 amino acids. V gave up 5 bases and J gave up 5 bases, with 12 bases separating them. The CDR3 DNA sequence: TGTGCCACCAGCGGCATAGCAGGGGAGACCCAGTACTTC. Translation gives CATSGIAGETQYF. Supplemented by reference TRBV15 and TRBJ2-5, the full variable domain reads DAMVIQNPRYQVTQFGKPVTLSCSQTLNHNVMYWYQQKSSQAPKLLFHYYDKDFNNEADTPDNFQSRRPNTSFCFLDIRSPGLGDTAMYLCATSGIAGETQYFGPGTRLLVL.

This clonotype was observed many times. This rearrangement joins TRBV7-8 to TRBJ1-1, with a tentative D call TRBD1 (6 bases). Trimming left V 3 bases short and J 7 bases short, with 15 bases between. Germline V lookup: CDR1 SGHVS, CDR2 FQNEAQ. This CDR3 region has 14 residues. The CDR3 sequence is CASSFGGGDSEAFF. CDR3 sequence (DNA): TGTGCCAGCAGCTTTGGGGGGGGCGACAGTGAAGCTTTCTTT.

The V gene is TRBV6-1, the J gene TRBJ2-5; 7 bases are shared with TRBD2. This CDR3 has 13 amino acids. Germline trimming cut 7 bases from V and 2 bases from J; bases unmatched to any gene: 4. CDR1 and CDR2 (germline): MNHNS, SASEGT. CDR3 amino acids: CASIPSGQETQYF. In DNA form, the CDR3 reads TGTGCCAGCATCCCTAGCGGACAAGAGACCCAGTACTTC.

This clonotype has at least ten counts. CDR3 loop: CASSGLIGRTEAFF. The DNA for the CDR3 is TGTGCCAGCTCAGGTTTAATTGGTAGGACTGAAGCTTTCTTT. The chain links TRBV18 to TRBJ1-1; D uncertain. V was pared by 5 bases and J by 5 bases, with 15 bases between. Germline values: CDR1 KGHSH, CDR2 LQKENI. This CDR3 is 14 amino acids long.

As concerns this clonotype: A much bigger clone sits one base away, suggesting this may be a read error. The rearrangement uses TRBV4-1 and TRBJ1-5; possible D gene TRBD1, 5 bases. This CDR3 region has 16 residues. Per the germline V gene, CDR1 is MGHRA and CDR2 is YSYEKL. In DNA form, the CDR3 reads TGCGCCAGCATCCAAGACCGAGCCAGGGGCAATCAGCCCCAGCATTTT. It specifies CASIQDRARGNQPQHF.

This clonotype has ten or more counts. V usage is TRBV30 and J usage is TRBJ1-1, with D tentatively TRBD1 (5 bases). The germline CDR1 and CDR2 sequences are GTSNPN and SVGIG (reference sequence). This CDR3 spans 12 amino acids. With 5 bases removed from V and 3 bases from J, the gap between germline ends came to 10 bases. CDR3: CAWDRGDTEAFF. CDR3 nucleotide sequence: TGTGCCTGGGACCGGGGGGACACTGAAGCTTTCTTT.

This clonotype was observed many times. The rearrangement uses TRBV18 and TRBJ1-1; weak D call: TRBD1 (5 bases). V was cut by 4 bases and J by 1 base, with 10 bases left in between. Germline V CDR1 and CDR2: KGHSH, LQKENI. The length of the CDR3 is 14 residues. Here the CDR3 reads CASSQDIPNTEAFF. In nucleotides, the CDR3 is TGTGCCAGCTCACAGGACATCCCGAACACTGAAGCTTTCTTT.

This clonotype was observed a few times. This may be a read error: a much more frequent sequence differs by one nucleotide. CDR3 residues: CASSPVAGEDAQYF. The CDR3 DNA sequence: TGTGCCAGCTCACCAGTGGCAGGAGAAGATGCGCAGTATTTT. The J gene is TRBJ2-3, the V gene TRBV18; D unclear. The V gene's germline CDR1 is KGHSH and CDR2 LQKENI. The CDR3 consists of 14 residues.

This clonotype has at least ten counts. V gene TRBV20-1 combines with J gene TRBJ1-1; D call uncertain. The CDR3 loop spans 13 amino acids. Germline V CDR1 and CDR2: DFQATT, SNEGSKA (reference sequence). CDR3 sequence reads: CSEVRDLNTEAFF. The CDR3 region has the DNA TGCAGCGAAGTCCGCGACTTGAACACTGAAGCTTTCTTT.

This clonotype was observed a handful of times. J is TRBJ1-6 and V is TRBV4-3; D gene unclear. Germline V gene lookup returns CDR1 LGHNA and CDR2 YSLEER. Trimming pared 1 base from V and 3 bases from J, leaving 10 bases between. This CDR3 comprises 16 residues. CDR3 sequence reads: CASSQVSGLYNSPLHF. In DNA, the CDR3 is TGCGCCAGCAGCCAAGTATCAGGCCTCTATAATTCACCCCTCCACTTT.

This clonotype was counted ten times or more. The chain employs TRBV28 and TRBJ2-4; no definite D call. Germline V gives CDR1 MDHEN, CDR2 SYDVKM. V gave up 3 bases and J gave up 7 bases, with 13 bases separating them. The CDR3 is made up of 14 amino acids. The CDR3 DNA reads as TGTGCCAGCAGTTTGGATAGGGTAGGCAACATTCAGTACTTC. It encodes CASSLDRVGNIQYF. Based on the CDR3 plus reference TRBV28 and TRBJ2-4, the full variable domain is DVKVTQSSRYLVKRTGEKVFLECVQDMDHENMFWYRQDPGLGLRLIYFSYDVKMKEKGDIPEGYSVSREKKERFSLILESASTNQTSMYLCASSLDRVGNIQYFGAGTRLSVL.

The sample holds many counts of this clonotype. V usage is TRBV2 and J usage is TRBJ1-1; D unclear. This CDR3 has 13 residues. Trimming left V 7 bases short and J 0 bases short, with 9 bases between. Germline V CDR1 and CDR2: SNHLY, FYNNEI. CDR3 coding DNA: TGTGCCAGCAAGGCGGATCTGAACACTGAAGCTTTCTTT. As protein: CASKADLNTEAFF.

The chain uses TRBV20-1 and TRBJ2-7; tentatively, D is TRBD1 (6 bases). CDR3 length equals 12 residues. The V end lost 3 bases, the J end lost 3 bases, and 9 bases lay between the germline ends. In germline, CDR1 is DFQATT, CDR2 SNEGSKA (reference sequence). The CDR3: CSASQDSYEQYF. DNA of the CDR3: TGCAGTGCTAGCCAGGACAGCTACGAGCAGTACTTC.

This clonotype was seen ten or more times. The V and J genes are TRBV10-3 and TRBJ1-5; D may be TRBD1 (6 bases). CDR1 is ENHRY, CDR2 SYGVKD, per germline. The ends were cut back, 3 bases at V and 2 bases at J, with 14 bases in the middle. The CDR3 is 16 amino acids. In nucleotides, the CDR3 is TGTGCCATCAGTGAATTAGGGGGAAAGGGCAATCAGCCCCAGCATTTT. This translates into CAISELGGKGNQPQHF.

This clonotype has at least ten counts. This sequence joins TRBV20-1 and TRBJ2-7, with D unresolved. CDR3 size: 13 residues. The germline V and J ends were trimmed by 5 bases and 2 bases, with 13 bases remaining between them. The germline V gene has CDR1 DFQATT and CDR2 SNEGSKA (reference sequence). As DNA, the CDR3 is TGCAGTGCTCCACGACCATTCACCTACGAGCAGTACTTC. Translating it yields CSAPRPFTYEQYF.

This clonotype was seen at least ten times. This chain uses TRBV6-5 with TRBJ2-5; D is possibly TRBD1 (6 bases). CDR1 MNHEY and CDR2 SVGAGI come from the germline V gene. The CDR3 length is 16 residues. The V and J ends lost 2 bases and 1 base respectively, with 14 bases between them. The CDR3 DNA follows: TGTGCCAGCAGTTACCTACCGACAGGTGTCCAAGAGACCCAGTACTTC. It specifies CASSYLPTGVQETQYF.

This clonotype came up many times. The chain joins TRBV11-3 to TRBJ2-5; tentatively, D is TRBD1 or TRBD2 (6 bases each). The CDR3 is 13 residues long. CDR1 is SGHNT and CDR2 is YENEEA in the germline V gene. Trimming cost V 6 bases and J 4 bases, with 12 bases left between them. CDR3 sequence reads: CASRLQGGETQYF. The CDR3 nucleotides are TGTGCCAGCAGGCTACAGGGAGGAGAGACCCAGTACTTC.

This clonotype was seen only a few times. The chain has TRBV19 and TRBJ1-5; D gene unclear. The CDR3 is 13 amino acids. Trimming cost V 3 bases and J 9 bases, with 12 bases left between them. The germline CDR1 and CDR2 sequences are LNHDA and SQIVND (reference sequence). The CDR3 nucleotides read TGTGCCAGTAGTATCCTCCCTGGAGTGCCCCAGCATTTT. As protein: CASSILPGVPQHF.

This clonotype was recorded at least ten times. The CDR3 loop reads CASSFRQGLANQPQHF. DNA of the CDR3: TGTGCCAGCAGTTTTAGACAGGGATTAGCAAATCAGCCCCAGCATTTT. The chain links TRBV12-3 or TRBV12-4 to TRBJ1-5; 7 nucleotides agree with TRBD1. After removal of 3 bases from V and 4 bases from J, the junction contained 9 bases not matched to a gene. CDR3 size: 16 residues.

The chain combines TRBV9 with TRBJ1-2; 12 nucleotides match TRBD1. CDR3 length: 13 amino acids. CDR1 is SGDLS, CDR2 YYNGEE, per germline. Unmatched junction bases numbered 2, after V lost 3 bases and J lost 8 bases. The chain's CDR3 is CASSGDRGQGYTF. As DNA, the CDR3 is TGTGCCAGCAGCGGGGACAGGGGGCAGGGCTACACCTTC.

The table lists this clonotype with many counts. The V call is TRBV6-1, the J call TRBJ1-1; D is uncertain. Germline V lookup: CDR1 MNHNS, CDR2 SASEGT. CDR3 length equals 13 residues. V was clipped by 4 bases and J by 12 bases, with 18 bases between them. CDR3 sequence reads: CASSVGESQPPFF. CDR3 nucleotides: TGTGCCAGCAGTGTGGGCGAATCGCAACCACCTTTCTTT.

This clonotype was counted at least ten times. The chain couples TRBV5-1 to TRBJ1-6; maybe TRBD1 (6 bases). CDR3 length: 15 residues. V was shortened by 4 bases and J by 7 bases, with 15 bases between the two germline ends. CDR1 SGHRS and CDR2 YFSETQ come from the germline V gene. The chain's CDR3 is CASSARPGDNSPLHF. The DNA of the CDR3 is TGCGCCAGCAGCGCTAGACCAGGGGACAATTCACCCCTCCACTTT.

The V and J genes are TRBV19 and TRBJ1-6; D ambiguous. Germline V lookup: CDR1 LNHDA, CDR2 SQIVND (reference sequence). The CDR3 runs 13 residues. Trimming removed 2 bases at V and 7 bases at J, with 6 bases between. CDR3 residues: CASSIRVNSPLHF. The CDR3 DNA sequence: TGTGCCAGTAGTATACGAGTGAATTCACCCCTCCACTTT.

In this sample, this clonotype turned up many times. One end of the junction fails to match germline, which may point to a read error. As DNA, the CDR3 is TGCAGTGCTAGTGACAGGGGGCGAATATTCGACTTC. This encodes CSASDRGRIFDF. The chain joins TRBV20-1 to TRBJ1-2; 10 bases agree with TRBD1. Per the germline V gene, CDR1 is DFQATT and CDR2 is SNEGSKA (reference sequence). This CDR3 spans 12 amino acids.

This clonotype was picked up many times. The chain joins TRBV6-5 to TRBJ1-5; tentatively, D is TRBD1 (6 bases). V was cut by 2 bases and J by 0 bases, with 11 bases left in between. The CDR3 has 16 amino acids. From germline, CDR1 is MNHEY and CDR2 SVGAGI. The CDR3 region is CASSYRTADSNQPQHF. The CDR3 bases are TGTGCCAGCAGTTACCGGACAGCCGATAGCAATCAGCCCCAGCATTTT.